This T cell receptor beta chain is from a study of tumor-infiltrating lymphocytes in primary liver carcinoma (dated by TCRdb to about 2017). With regard to the full study: Hepatocellular carcinoma (four) or combined HCC and intrahepatic cholangiocarcinoma (one) was present in the five patients, who were three men and two women aged 30 to 69 years. High reproducibility was observed for the technical replicate repertoires, with mean shared-clone rates about 0.89 and correlation coefficients above 0.95. For each liver tumor, the study sampled five regions along with adjacent normal tissue and blood, and applied TCRbeta repertoire sequencing, expression microarrays and whole-exome sequencing. Agilent mRNA microarray profiling was performed on the 20 to 25 tumor region samples to relate TCRbeta repertoire diversity to the local molecular phenotype. A total of 35 specimens from 5 patients underwent TCRbeta repertoire sequencing, comprising 25 tumor regions, 5 adjacent noncancerous liver tissues and 5 peripheral blood samples. Samples yielded roughly 3.65 to 7.5 million productive TCRbeta reads; read depth did not differ significantly between tissue types. The five patients had tumors of stage T1-T3 N0M0, with maximum diameters ranging from about 4.2 to 11 cm. Broad study findings and their caveats: Bulk unsorted samples precluded comparing CD4+ and CD8+ T cell repertoires. A significantly larger repertoire fraction was made up by the top 250 clones in tumors than in blood (p = 0.039). Repertoire overlap was found to be higher between tumor regions (mean approximately 35%) than between tumor-adjacent (about 17%) or tumor-blood (around 14%) pairs, consistent with antigen-driven expansion. With just four to six patients in the study, the authors point out that the findings should be validated in a larger study. Just about 7-25% of top clones turned up in all five regions of a tumor, which suggests spatial heterogeneity among tumor-infiltrating T cells. Only the TCR beta chain was sequenced, which likely underestimates true repertoire diversity because unpaired alpha chains were not captured.

Using a constant-region primer and ProtoScript II reverse transcriptase, TCRbeta-specific cDNA was reverse-transcribed from 400 to 550 ng total RNA. TCRbeta libraries were built with three nested multiplex PCR rounds, a slightly modified ARM-PCR procedure. Each of the first two PCR rounds ran for approximately 10 cycles using multiplex TRBV1-TRBV30 forward primers together with a Cbeta reverse primer. A final 25-cycle PCR with Deep VentR polymerase added sample barcodes and Illumina adapters. Before sequencing, amplicons between 200 and 500 bp were purified from gel using a QIAquick gel extraction kit. TCRbeta amplicons were sequenced on an Illumina HiSeq 2500 with 250-bp paired-end reads. Regarding the original processing steps: Quality trimming of reads was performed with Trimmomatic v0.33, and paired reads were merged with FLASH v1.2.11 so that full CDR3 sequences could be recovered. V, D and J germline segments were assigned to the rearranged TCRbeta sequences using MiGEC v1.2.1b. VDJtools v1.0.0 computed clonotype statistics and Shannon-Wiener diversity indices. Except for diversity analysis, only each sample's 250 most abundant clonotypes were used in subsequent analyses to reduce sampling bias. Through fastp at Q25 and MiXCR, TCRdb rebuilt clones from the public reads, retaining in-frame beta chains. Here each entry gathers all rows of one CDR3 protein and keeps the most common genes and DNA. V and J calls and clone size were set by TCRdb, not the authors. This sample has 47,000 or so distinct CDR3 sequences in its table, and about 80% of those were observed once. Of the sample, around 28% is held by the ten largest clones.

Comment on this clonotype: Its cognate antigen has yet to be identified. Base qualities are not at hand, and no much larger clone is one base apart.

Without any cell sorting, total RNA and DNA were extracted together from around 20-30 mg of bulk tissue using the AllPrep DNA/RNA mini kit. Between late 2015 and March 2016, a handful of patients in China with histopathologically diagnosed primary liver carcinoma had their tumors surgically resected. Chronic HBV infection was present in the patients, and the patients were treatment-naive at sampling. Five spatially separated regions were sampled per tumor: superior, inferior, left-lateral and right-lateral poles, plus the tumor centre. Histology showed that every tumor sample contained more than 85% viable tumor cells. Pieces of fresh tumor and adjacent tissue were cut in half, with one half kept in RNAlater at -80 degrees C and the other half sent for histology. Cut back by 0 bases and 6 bases, the V and J ends lie 12 bases apart. CDR1 and CDR2 (MNHEY, SVGAGI) derive from the germline V gene. From the cysteine up to the phenylalanine, the CDR3 has a length of 14 residues. Only the CDR3 part of the read is kept: 42 bases, read in frame from the first base.

Specimen: liver tumor tissue from sampling region 3. The sample's cell subset or site label, decoded: tumor region T3, left-lateral pole. Rearrangement joined TRBV6-5 to TRBJ2-7, with a weak D call of TRBD1 (5 bases match). The clonotype comes from a man in his forties with primary liver carcinoma and hepatitis B virus infection. DNA sequence: TGTGCCAGCAGTTACTCTATGAAGGGGTGCGAGCAGTACTTC. This yields the protein CASSYSMKGCEQYF.